These T cell receptor beta chains were read from a single sample in a study of blood T cell repertoires in COVID-19. TCRdb's table, derived via immunoSEQ multiplex PCR, lists solely in-frame clones and lacks some. The sample shows approximately 100,000 clones, around 87% of them seen only once. Input material: peripheral blood. These receptors were obtained from a woman in her twenties or thirties with acute or convalescent COVID-19. CDR3s include the opening cysteine and the closing phenylalanine or tryptophan. D genes are given only for firm matches. A row's size may be missing; if present it is once, few, many or a size class.

d_call j_call v_call clone_size cdr3_length cdr3_aa cdr3_nt
- TRBJ2-1 TRBV21-1 - 16 CASRDGTGGGYNEQFF TGTGCCAGCAGAGACGGGACAGGGGGCGGGTACAATGAGCAGTTCTTC
- TRBJ2-2 TRBV7-3 few 16 CASSPFAVGNTGELFF TGTGCCAGCAGCCCATTCGCGGTGGGTAACACCGGGGAGCTGTTTTTT
- TRBJ1-4 TRBV28 - 18 CASSLSGSETARNEKLFF TGTGCCAGCAGTTTATCCGGTTCTGAGACAGCCAGAAATGAAAAACTGTTTTTT
- TRBJ1-5 TRBV6-2/TRBV6-3 - 17 CASSYRGNLLSNQPQHF TGTGCCAGCAGTTACAGGGGGAACCTGCTGAGCAATCAGCCCCAGCATTTT
- TRBJ1-2 TRBV6-5 - 12 CASTGWNYGYTF TGTGCCAGCACAGGGTGGAACTATGGCTACACCTTC
TRBD1 TRBJ2-7 TRBV7-6 - 13 CASSFGDSYEQYF TGTGCCAGCAGCTTCGGGGACAGCTACGAGCAGTACTTC
- TRBJ2-2 TRBV7-6 - 13 CASSLSGAGELFF TGTGCCAGCAGCTTATCAGGGGCCGGGGAGCTGTTTTTT
- TRBJ2-7 TRBV6-2/TRBV6-3 - 16 CASSYPLQSPHHEQYF TGTGCCAGCAGTTACCCCCTCCAGTCTCCCCACCACGAGCAGTACTTC
TRBD2 TRBJ2-1 TRBV5-1 - 15 CASSRTSSDGDEQFF TGCGCCAGCAGCAGGACTAGCTCTGACGGGGATGAGCAGTTCTTC
TRBD1 TRBJ2-1 TRBV7-3 - 16 CASSKQGAISYNEQFF TGTGCCAGCAGCAAGCAGGGGGCCATCTCCTACAATGAGCAGTTCTTC
TRBD1 TRBJ1-3 TRBV2 once 13 CASKGQQGNTIYF TGTGCCAGCAAGGGACAGCAGGGAAACACCATATATTTT
TRBD1 TRBJ1-2 TRBV18 - 18 CASQLSFFPTDRTYGYTF TGTGCCAGCCAACTCAGTTTTTTCCCGACGGACAGGACCTATGGCTACACCTTC
- TRBJ1-1 TRBV3-1/TRBV3-2 - 12 CASGKTDTEAFF TGTGCCAGCGGAAAGACAGACACTGAAGCTTTCTTT
- TRBJ1-4 TRBV6-5 once 14 CASSLSATNEKLFF TGTGCCAGCAGTCTCAGTGCAACTAATGAAAAACTGTTTTTT
- TRBJ1-1 TRBV15 - 14 CATSRDRAVTEAFF TGTGCCACCAGCAGAGATCGAGCGGTCACTGAAGCTTTCTTT
- TRBJ2-7 TRBV11-3 - 16 CASSLDGTSRSYEQYF TGTGCCAGCAGCTTAGATGGGACTTCCCGCTCCTACGAGCAGTACTTC
TRBD1 TRBJ1-4 TRBV6-5 - 13 CATSATGGEKLFF TGTGCCACCTCAGCGACAGGGGGTGAAAAACTGTTTTTT
TRBD2 TRBJ2-1 TRBV9 - 16 CASSVAGLAGQVGQFF TGTGCCAGCAGCGTAGCTGGGCTAGCGGGTCAGGTCGGGCAGTTCTTC
- TRBJ2-1 TRBV19 - 12 CASSIIVTEQFF TGTGCCAGTAGTATTATAGTAACTGAGCAGTTCTTC
- TRBJ1-3 TRBV28 - 17 CASSGTGGVFSGNTIYF TGTGCCAGCAGTGGCACAGGAGGGGTATTCTCTGGAAACACCATATATTTT
TRBD1 TRBJ2-1 TRBV27 - 14 CASFTGGSYNEQFF TGTGCCAGCTTCACAGGGGGCTCCTACAATGAGCAGTTCTTC
TRBD1 TRBJ1-5 TRBV5-1 once 16 CASSLTGGNGNQPQHF TGCGCCAGCAGTCTGACAGGGGGAAACGGCAATCAGCCCCAGCATTTT
TRBD1 TRBJ2-7 TRBV24-1 - 14 CATSDTTGAYEQYF TGTGCCACCAGTGACACGACAGGGGCCTACGAGCAGTACTTC
TRBD1 TRBJ2-7 TRBV7-2 - 15 CASSLKGQYTYEQYF TGTGCCAGCAGCTTAAAGGGACAGTACACCTACGAGCAGTACTTC
TRBD1 TRBJ1-4 TRBV10-3 - 12 CATRQGVEKLFF TGTGCCACGAGACAGGGTGTTGAAAAACTGTTTTTT
- TRBJ1-1 TRBV10-3 - 17 CAISELLKGFGGTEAFF TGTGCCATCAGTGAGTTATTAAAAGGTTTCGGGGGGACTGAAGCTTTCTTT
- TRBJ1-2 TRBV6-5 - 14 CASSYLSGPYGYTF TGTGCCAGCAGTTACTTGTCAGGGCCATATGGCTACACCTTC